Listed below are T cell receptor beta chains from one sample, sequenced in a study of beta chain features in type 1 diabetes. The data were produced by immunoSEQ multiplex PCR, yet TCRdb's version contains in-frame clones alone and is incomplete. The sample lists over 200,000 clones; 11% were seen once. The sequenced material came from naive CD4+ T cells from blood. The receptors were sampled from a man aged 25-45 years with type 1 diabetes. Both conserved end residues are part of each CDR3. The order of the fields is J gene, V gene, D gene, clone size, CDR3 DNA, CDR3 protein. D genes are given only for firm matches. A row's size may be missing; if present it is once, few, many or a size class.

>TRBJ1-1|TRBV5-1|TRBD1|few
TGCGCCAGCAGCTTAGGACAGGCCGTGAACACTGAAGCTTTCTTT
CASSLGQAVNTEAFF
>TRBJ2-3|TRBV7-3|-|few
TGTGCCAGCAGCTACCTCGGGGGCACAGATACGCAGTATTTT
CASSYLGGTDTQYF
>TRBJ2-3|TRBV7-9|-|few
TGTGCCAGCAGCCCGACTAGTCGAAGCACAGATACGCAGTATTTT
CASSPTSRSTDTQYF
>TRBJ1-1|TRBV2|-|few
TGTGCCGGGAGATTCAGAGTTATGAACACTGAAGCTTTCTTT
CAGRFRVMNTEAFF
>TRBJ1-5|TRBV6-1|-|-
TGTGCCAGCAGTGGACAGGCCTTTGGCAATCAGCCCCAGCATTTT
CASSGQAFGNQPQHF
>TRBJ1-1|TRBV7-2|-|few
TGTGCCAGCAGCTTGCCACAGGCCAGGTCCACCTTT
CASSLPQARSTF
>TRBJ1-5|TRBV6-1|-|-
TGTGCCAGCAGTGATTCGGGGAGGCACCTTCGGCCCCAGCATTTT
CASSDSGRHLRPQHF
>TRBJ2-3|TRBV5-4|TRBD1|few
TGTGCCAGCAGTTGGGACAGGGGACGCCCAGATACGCAGTATTTT
CASSWDRGRPDTQYF
>TRBJ1-2|TRBV6-5|TRBD1|-
TGTGCCAGCAGTTCTCCGGGACAGCCTAACTATGGCTACACCTTC
CASSSPGQPNYGYTF
>TRBJ2-7|TRBV5-1|-|few
TGCGCCAGCAGCTTGCAGGGGCACGAGCAGTACTTC
CASSLQGHEQYF
>TRBJ2-3|TRBV29-1|-|-
TGCAGCGTGAGGGCCCACACAGATACGCAGTATTTT
CSVRAHTDTQYF
>TRBJ2-7|TRBV2|-|few
TGTGCCAGCAGTGCTTCGACAGGGAGGTGGGGCGAGCAGTACTTC
CASSASTGRWGEQYF
>TRBJ2-2|TRBV30|-|-
TGTGCCTGGAGCATGAGGGATACGAACACCGGGGAGCTGTTTTTT
CAWSMRDTNTGELFF
>TRBJ2-7|TRBV4-3|-|few
TGCGCCAGCAGCCAAGGTCGGGATACAGGGTACTACGAGCAGTACTTC
CASSQGRDTGYYEQYF
>TRBJ1-2|TRBV27|-|-
TGTGCCAGCAGTTTATCTCGGAGGACAGATAACTATGGCTACACCTTC
CASSLSRRTDNYGYTF
>TRBJ2-5|TRBV2|TRBD2|few
TGTGCCAGCTGGCTGCGGGGGAGGGAGACCCAGTACTTC
CASWLRGRETQYF
>TRBJ2-1|TRBV15|-|few
TGTGCCACCAGCAGGGTACAATCTGGCAGGGGCGGTGAGCAGTTCTTC
CATSRVQSGRGGEQFF
>TRBJ2-6|TRBV11-1|-|-
TGTGCCAGCAGCTTAACTGGTACTGGGGCCAACGTCCTGACTTTC
CASSLTGTGANVLTF
>TRBJ2-1|TRBV6-1|-|-
TGTGCCAGCGCCGTGGGTGACACCGTACAGGAGCAGTTCTTC
CASAVGDTVQEQFF
>TRBJ1-1|TRBV29-1|-|-
TGCAGCGTTGAGAGGGTTAGCACTGAAGCTTTCTTT
CSVERVSTEAFF
>TRBJ2-3|TRBV29-1|-|-
TGCAGCGTTGACGAGCGGGGCACAGATACGCAGTATTTT
CSVDERGTDTQYF
>TRBJ1-2|TRBV4-2|TRBD1|few
TGTGCCAGCAGCCAAGATGGGGACAGTAGTTATGGCTACACCTTC
CASSQDGDSSYGYTF
>TRBJ2-1|TRBV6-4|-|few
TGTGCCAGCAGTCTCCGGGACAAAGAGCAGTTCTTC
CASSLRDKEQFF
>TRBJ2-3|TRBV19|-|few
TGTGCCAGCTCTCCCGGACTACTTACGGGTACGCAGTATTTT
CASSPGLLTGTQYF
>TRBJ1-3|TRBV19|TRBD1|-
TGTGCCAGTAGTACTCGGGACAGCACATCTGGAAACACCATATATTTT
CASSTRDSTSGNTIYF
>TRBJ2-7|TRBV2|-|few
TGTGCCAGCAGTGAATGGGGGGACGGGGAGCAGTACTTC
CASSEWGDGEQYF
>TRBJ2-7|TRBV25-1|TRBD1|-
TGTGCCAGCAGTGAACCGGGACAGGGGTTTAACGAGCAGTACTTC
CASSEPGQGFNEQYF
>TRBJ2-6|TRBV9|-|few
TGTGCCAGCAGCGCAACTAGGTTGCGGTTCCCTGGGGCCAACGTCCTGACTTTC
CASSATRLRFPGANVLTF
>TRBJ2-3|TRBV4-2|-|few
TGTGCCAGCAGCCTAAGCGGTCCCGGGACAGATACGCAGTATTTT
CASSLSGPGTDTQYF
>TRBJ2-1|TRBV5-6|-|few
TGTGCCAGCAGCTTGAGGGCAGGGCCAAGCTCCTACAATGAGCAGTTCTTC
CASSLRAGPSSYNEQFF
>TRBJ1-1|TRBV7-2|TRBD1|few
TGTGCCAGCAGTTGGGACAGGTCCTCCCCGGGAGCTTTCTTT
CASSWDRSSPGAFF
>TRBJ1-5|TRBV7-8|-|-
TGTGCTACGAGCAGGGAACGCAATCAGCCCCAGCATTTT
CATSRERNQPQHF
>TRBJ2-2|TRBV30|-|few
TGTGCCTGGAGTGTATGGGCAGGGGACACCGGGGAGCTGTTTTTT
CAWSVWAGDTGELFF
>TRBJ2-2|TRBV5-1|-|once
TGCGCCAGCAGCTCGGACAGCACCGGGGAGCTGTTTTTT
CASSSDSTGELFF
>TRBJ2-3|TRBV7-2|TRBD1|-
TGTGCCAGCAGCGGCAACAGGGGAGATACGCAGTATTTT
CASSGNRGDTQYF
>TRBJ2-2|TRBV29-1|TRBD1|few
TGCAGCGTTCGACAGGGGTGGACCGGGGAGCTGTTTTTT
CSVRQGWTGELFF
>TRBJ1-6|TRBV9|TRBD1|-
TGTGCCAGCAGCCCATCCGGGACAGGGACCTCACCCCTCCACTTT
CASSPSGTGTSPLHF
>TRBJ2-7|TRBV19|-|few
TGTGCCAGTAGTAGCAACAGGCGAGGAACCGAGCAGTACTTC
CASSSNRRGTEQYF
>TRBJ2-7|TRBV29-1|-|few
TGCAGCGTGTCGGACGGAGGCTACGAGCAGTACTTC
CSVSDGGYEQYF
>TRBJ1-6|TRBV2|-|-
TGTGCCAGCAGCGAAATGCCGGCGGAATCACCCCTCCACTTT
CASSEMPAESPLHF